The 20 T cell receptor beta chains given below trace back to one sample, sequenced in a study of T-cell reconstitution after alpha-beta-depleted transplantation in children. Unique molecular identifiers featured in how the TCRbeta library was prepared. TCRdb independently ran MiXCR on the PCR reads; one entry per CDR3 protein. The sample records some 350,000 distinct CDR3 sequences, around 10% being singletons. The sample was PBMCs from the stem cell graft donor, taken from the stem cell graft. The receptor source for this set is a human donor who donated a stem cell graft to a child with acute lymphoblastic leukemia.

V gene TRBV7-9 combines with J gene TRBJ2-7, with D unresolved. V was shortened by 5 bases and J by 5 bases, with 10 bases between the two germline ends. The CDR3 has 12 amino acids. CDR1 SEHNR and CDR2 FQNEAQ come from the germline V gene (reference sequence). In DNA, the CDR3 is TGTGCCAGCAGCCCCCCAGTCCACGAGCAGTACTTC. Translating gives CASSPPVHEQYF.

This clonotype has just a few counts. The chain joins TRBV7-2 to TRBJ1-4; D unresolved. Per the germline V gene, CDR1 is SGHTA and CDR2 is FQGNSA. Trimming took 0 bases from V and 8 from J, leaving 10 bases between them. This CDR3 has 14 residues. The CDR3 bases are TGTGCCAGCAGCTTAGCCCTGACGGGGGAAAAACTGTTTTTT. Protein product: CASSLALTGEKLFF.

The rearrangement joins TRBV2 to TRBJ2-1; D gene unclear. The CDR3 runs 12 residues. Germline assignment: CDR1 SNHLY and CDR2 FYNNEI. The V gene lost 5 bases and the J gene lost 5 bases, with 7 bases spanning the gap. DNA of the CDR3: TGTGCCAGCAGTATTGTTAACAATGAGCAGTTCTTC. Protein product: CASSIVNNEQFF.

This clonotype turned up a few times. This chain connects TRBV9 to TRBJ2-3; 9 nucleotides line up with TRBD2. Germline V gene sequence: CDR1 SGDLS, CDR2 YYNGEE. V lost 0 bases, J lost 1 base, and 3 bases stayed unmatched. This CDR3 contains 16 residues. The CDR3: CASSVDVAGGTDTQYF. CDR3 nucleotides: TGTGCCAGCAGCGTAGACGTAGCGGGGGGCACAGATACGCAGTATTTT.

The chain is built from TRBV5-1 and TRBJ2-2; D unclear. The CDR3 is 16 residues long. From germline, CDR1 is SGHRS and CDR2 YFSETQ. V was cut by 3 bases and J by 6 bases, with 18 bases left in between. The CDR3 DNA reads TGCGCCAGCAGCTCGTCGCCACTTTTTGGGGCCGGGGAGCTGTTTTTT. Its translation: CASSSSPLFGAGELFF.

The V call is TRBV10-3, the J call TRBJ2-5; 8 bases align to TRBD1. The germline V gene has CDR1 ENHRY and CDR2 SYGVKD. The CDR3 is made up of 13 amino acids. The V gene end was trimmed by 8 bases and the J gene end by 5 bases; junction bases not matched to a gene: 7. The CDR3 DNA reads TGTGCCATCGGCGGACAGGGTGGGGAGACCCAGTACTTC. Encoded protein: CAIGGQGGETQYF.

As concerns this clonotype: The germline gene is not matched at one end of the junction; a read error may be the cause. The chain links TRBV11-1 to TRBJ2-1, with D uncertain. The CDR3 extends over 14 amino acids. Germline V gene sequence: CDR1 SGHAT, CDR2 FQDESV (reference sequence). The CDR3 protein is CATSLGVFVNEQFF. The CDR3 DNA follows: TGTGCCACCAGCTTAGGAGTCTTTGTAAATGAGCAGTTCTTC.

This clonotype was counted a few times. The chain employs TRBV7-3 and TRBJ2-3, with D perhaps matching TRBD1 (5 bases). Per germline, CDR1 SGHTA and CDR2 FQGTGA. The CDR3 sequence is 15 residues long. Trimming left V 1 base short and J 2 bases short, with 10 bases between. DNA for the CDR3: TGTGCCAGCAGCTTAAGGCAGGGCCACACAGATACGCAGTATTTT. It encodes CASSLRQGHTDTQYF.

This clonotype was recorded a few times. V is TRBV20-1 and J is TRBJ2-3; 8 bases align to TRBD1. The V segment lost 3 bases and the J segment 2 bases; nucleotides outside the gene matches: 4. Germline values: CDR1 DFQATT, CDR2 SNEGSKA (reference sequence). The CDR3 totals 14 residues. CDR3 sequence: CSASKDRDTDTQYF. CDR3 bases: TGCAGTGCTAGTAAGGACAGGGACACAGATACGCAGTATTTT.

The chain links TRBV7-9 to TRBJ2-2; no reliable D call. This CDR3 is 14 amino acids long. CDR1 and CDR2 (germline): SEHNR, FQNEAQ (reference sequence). V was pared by 4 bases and J by 5 bases, with 11 bases between. CDR3 coding DNA: TGTGCCAGCAGCTCCCCCGGCAGGACCGGGGAGCTGTTTTTT. This encodes CASSSPGRTGELFF.

This clonotype was observed many times. The chain employs TRBV4-1 and TRBJ2-3; weak D call: TRBD2 (5 bases). The CDR3 totals 11 residues. Trimming pared 4 bases from V and 13 bases from J, leaving 12 bases between. In germline, CDR1 is MGHRA, CDR2 YSYEKL. The CDR3 DNA follows: TGCGCCAGCAGCCGGGAGCGGTATAAGTATTTT. Its protein is CASSRERYKYF.

This clonotype was seen a handful of times. The chain links TRBV6-2 or TRBV6-3 to TRBJ2-7, with unresolved D. Trimming took 0 bases from V and 5 from J, leaving 5 bases between them. From germline, CDR1 is MNHEY and CDR2 SVGEGT. The CDR3 is 12 residues long. The CDR3, as DNA: TGTGCCAGCAGTTACTCTCAGCACGAGCAGTACTTC. Amino acid sequence: CASSYSQHEQYF.

This clonotype was observed once. A single base separates this from a much larger clone, so it may be a read error. This chain links TRBV5-1 with TRBJ1-1; D is ambiguous. Germline values: CDR1 SGHRS, CDR2 YFSETQ. The V and J ends lost 0 bases and 6 bases respectively, with 12 bases between them. This CDR3 is built from 14 residues. In nucleotides, the CDR3 is TGCGCCAGCAGCTTGGTGGTGGATTTCGCTGAAGCTTTCTTT. It encodes CASSLVVDFAEAFF.

V gene TRBV7-8 combines with J gene TRBJ2-7, with D possibly TRBD2 on 6 matching bases. V gave up 8 bases and J gave up 4 bases, with 21 bases separating them. CDR1 is SGHVS and CDR2 is FQNEAQ in the germline V gene. CDR3 length equals 15 residues. Here the CDR3 DNA reads TGTGCCAGCCGGGGAAGGGCGGGAATGTCATACGAGCAGTACTTC. It specifies CASRGRAGMSYEQYF.

The chain employs TRBV14 and TRBJ2-7, with D unclear. Germline-derived CDR1 and CDR2 are SGHDN and FVKESK. The V end lost 1 base, the J end lost 0 bases, and 7 bases lay between the germline ends. This CDR3 is 14 amino acids long. The DNA of the CDR3 is TGTGCCAGCAGCCAAGGGGTGCTCTCCTACGAGCAGTACTTC. Translated, it gives CASSQGVLSYEQYF.

The V call is TRBV4-1, the J call TRBJ2-7; D may be TRBD2 (5 bases). The ends were cut back, 4 bases at V and 0 bases at J, with 10 bases in the middle. The CDR3 extends over 14 amino acids. Germline lookup yields CDR1 MGHRA and CDR2 YSYEKL. The CDR3 spells CASSLSASSYEQYF. In nucleotides, the CDR3 is TGCGCCAGCAGCCTTAGCGCTTCCTCCTACGAGCAGTACTTC.

The chain links TRBV7-9 to TRBJ2-3; 10 bases map to TRBD2. The CDR3 consists of 13 residues. CDR1 and CDR2 (germline): SEHNR, FQNEAQ (reference sequence). Trimming at V came to 0 bases and at J to 14 bases, leaving 5 bases not matched to a gene. The CDR3 region is CASSLAAGGPSYF. In DNA, the CDR3 is TGTGCCAGCAGCTTAGCAGCGGGAGGGCCATCGTATTTT. Using reference TRBV7-9 and TRBJ2-3 for the parts outside the CDR3, the full variable domain is DTGVSQNPRHKITKRGQNVTFRCDPISEHNRLYWYRQTLGQGPEFLTYFQNEAQLEKSRLLSDRFSAERPKGSFSTLEIQRTEQGDSAMYLCASSLAAGGPSYFGPGTRLTVL.

The table lists this clonotype with many counts. V is TRBV20-1 and J is TRBJ2-7; 9 bases map to TRBD1. The CDR3 totals 15 residues. CDR1 is DFQATT, CDR2 SNEGSKA, per germline (reference sequence). Trimming removed 2 bases from V and 3 bases from J; junction bases left unmatched: 8. The CDR3 DNA reads as TGCAGTGCTAGACCTTCCGGGACAGGGTTCTACGAGCAGTACTTC. Translated, it gives CSARPSGTGFYEQYF.

This clonotype was recorded at least ten times. As DNA, the CDR3 is TGCGCCAGCGAAGGGGACACCGGGGAGCTGTTTTTT. This gives the protein CASEGDTGELFF. The V and J genes are TRBV10-2 and TRBJ2-2, with D tentatively TRBD1 (5 bases). V was clipped by 8 bases and J by 3 bases, with 7 bases between them. The CDR3 has 12 residues. Germline values: CDR1 WSHSY, CDR2 SAAADI.

This clonotype was counted between two and nine times. CDR3 bases: TGCGCCAGCAGCCACACGAAAGCGGGAGGCGGGTACGAGCAGTACTTC. Translated, it gives CASSHTKAGGGYEQYF. The gene calls are TRBV4-3 and TRBJ2-7; 9 bases match TRBD2. This CDR3 has 16 amino acids. Germline trimming cut 3 bases from V and 4 bases from J; bases unmatched to any gene: 10. CDR1 LGHNA and CDR2 YSLEER come from the germline V gene.